These T cell receptor beta chains were read from a single sample in a study of a mutant IDH1 vaccine in newly diagnosed glioma. Sequencing used immunoSEQ multiplex PCR; TCRdb keeps in-frame clones, though not all of them. The repertoire holds 40,000 or so clones, with around 82% as singletons. The sequenced sample was PBMCs, obtained from a glioma patient treated with radiotherapy, temozolomide or both. These receptor sequences come from a man aged 35 to 55 with glioma. Some clones in this sample may be carry-over from other donors' samples. The CDR3 runs from the conserved cysteine through the conserved F or W. The order of the fields is V gene, J gene, CDR3 protein.

>TRBV6-1|TRBJ1-2
CASTSGGGGYTF
>TRBV5-1|TRBJ1-4
CASSLGPTNEKLFF
>TRBV7-9|TRBJ1-3
CASSSTPAYSGNTIYF
>TRBV6-6|TRBJ2-1
CASNDGTNIWNEQFF
>TRBV15|TRBJ2-7
CATSRSGGWEQYF
>TRBV4-1|TRBJ2-7
CASSPGQEYEQYF
>TRBV19|TRBJ1-2
CASRGPFSNYGYTF
>TRBV10-3|TRBJ2-1
CAIGAGGLEQFF
>TRBV11-3|TRBJ2-7
CASSLEKGGGNYEQYF
>TRBV11-3|TRBJ2-7
CASSLNGDTSYEQYF
>TRBV7-2|TRBJ2-7
CASNNRGVSYEQYF
>TRBV25-1|TRBJ1-4
CASGTVGHEKLFF
>TRBV2|TRBJ1-1
CASSSPTGGNTEAFF
>TRBV11-3|TRBJ2-1
CASSLGGGSEQFF
>TRBV7-7|TRBJ2-3
CASSLTASTDTQYF
>TRBV28|TRBJ2-4
CASSRRVAKNIQYF
>TRBV2|TRBJ1-2
CASSEEVGGDGGYTF
>TRBV5-5|TRBJ1-2
CASSLVRDYYGYTF
>TRBV5-1|TRBJ1-4
CASSRYRGTNEKLFF
>TRBV11-3|TRBJ2-2
CASSLEYTGELFF
>TRBV19|TRBJ1-5
CASSPAGNGQPQHF
>TRBV11-3|TRBJ2-7
CASSLGIGQGAYEQYF
>TRBV27|TRBJ2-5
CASSLVAGVHQETQYF
>TRBV7-9|TRBJ1-5
CASSSVGRNQPQHF
>TRBV18|TRBJ1-3
CASSLPTGMYGNTIYF
>TRBV6-1|TRBJ1-2
CASSDRDRGGYTF
>TRBV12-5|TRBJ1-1
CASGPDSGVAFF
>TRBV18|TRBJ1-2
CASSPPMTGYTF
>TRBV5-4|TRBJ2-4
CASTRDRRNIQYF
>TRBV5-1|TRBJ1-4
CASSPGQLATNEKLFF
>TRBV5-4|TRBJ1-5
CASSLGGLAQPQHF
>TRBV5-1|TRBJ2-1
CASSLSSGRLVEQFF
>TRBV6-5|TRBJ1-2
CASSYGEDRGRGYTF
>TRBV2|TRBJ2-7
CASSEGLSSYEQYF
>TRBV25-1|TRBJ1-1
CASSAVGLNTEAFF
>TRBV5-1|TRBJ1-3
CASSLAGISGNTIYF
>TRBV6-6|TRBJ2-5
CASSFDRVPGGETQYF
>TRBV18|TRBJ1-1
CASSPSTGNTEAFF
>TRBV6-4|TRBJ2-3
CASSDQNWDTQYF
>TRBV11-2|TRBJ1-3
CASSPPGPRSTGNTIYF
>TRBV19|TRBJ2-5
CASRIGQQETQYF